Sequencing of this TCR beta chain was carried out in a study of blood T cell repertoires in COVID-19. Across the whole study: The study drew acute and convalescent COVID-19 samples from the United States, Italy and Spain. T cells, B-cell-depleted T cells, or PBMCs provided the cDNA or gDNA that served as material.

Original processing methods: Amplification from reference gene primers served as the basis for estimated nucleated cell counts. Only in-frame clones appear in the TCRdb table, and some are missing; sequencing was by immunoSEQ multiplex PCR. For V, J and clone size, that table is used; D and trimming come from the DNA. The sample lists approximately 270,000 clones, roughly nine tenths seen once, with 2% to 2.5% in the top ten. V lost 3 bases to trimming and J lost 4 bases, with 9 bases between them. CDR1 MNHEY and CDR2 SMNVEV come from the germline V gene (reference sequence). CDR3 length equals 13 residues.

The sequenced material came from peripheral blood. The gene calls are TRBV27 and TRBJ1-2; tentatively, D is TRBD1 (5 bases). The receptor was derived from a man aged 50 to 60 with acute or convalescent COVID-19. CDR3 bases: TGTGCCAGCAGTTTCGGGGGGGTCTATGGCTACACCTTC. Its protein product is CASSFGGVYGYTF.